The sequence of this T cell receptor (beta chain) was determined in a study of T cells after yellow fever vaccination. About the study: SMART-Seq v4 Ultra Low Input prepared the low-cell-number fractions.

The CDR3 spans 14 residues. Germline CDR1 is SGHTA and CDR2 is FQGNSA. Trimming left V 5 bases short and J 8 bases short, with 18 bases between. Study-wide points: Abundant clonotypes (contaminants from the bulk population) could be present in FACS-sorted repertoires. Post-booster reappearance was seen for most primary-vaccination clones (around 96% CD4, around 90% CD8).

With regard to this clonotype: The antigen is not known.

Conversion of TCR transcripts into cDNA relied on 5'RACE template switching, which added a universal primer site and UMIs. Each CDR3 protein gets one entry after TCRdb re-called the 5' RACE reads with MiXCR. Of about 320,000 distinct CDR3 sequences in the sample, about 12% were seen once. Sample: CD4+ T cells sorted from PBMCs, taken 15 days after the yellow fever booster vaccination. The source of this sequence is a man aged 18 to 29 who received the YFV17D yellow fever vaccine. The rearrangement links TRBV7-2 to TRBJ1-1; tentative D call: TRBD1 (5 bases). The CDR3 loop reads CASSPRGGTKEAFF. The CDR3 nucleotides read TGTGCCAGCAGCCCTAGGGGCGGGACGAAGGAAGCTTTCTTT.